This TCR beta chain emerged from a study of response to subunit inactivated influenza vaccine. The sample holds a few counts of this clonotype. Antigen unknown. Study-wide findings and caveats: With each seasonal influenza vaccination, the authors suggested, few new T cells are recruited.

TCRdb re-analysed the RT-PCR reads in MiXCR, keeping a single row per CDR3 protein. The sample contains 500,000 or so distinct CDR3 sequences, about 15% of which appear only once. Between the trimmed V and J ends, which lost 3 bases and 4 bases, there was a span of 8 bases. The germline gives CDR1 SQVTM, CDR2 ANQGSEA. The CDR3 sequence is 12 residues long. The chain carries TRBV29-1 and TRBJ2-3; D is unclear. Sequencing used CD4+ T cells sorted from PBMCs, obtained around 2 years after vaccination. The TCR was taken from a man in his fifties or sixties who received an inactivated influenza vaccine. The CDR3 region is CSVEELADTQYF. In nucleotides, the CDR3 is TGCAGCGTTGAGGAATTGGCAGATACGCAGTATTTT.